These 15 T cell receptor beta chains share one sample of origin, sequenced in a study of blood T cell repertoires in COVID-19. Using immunoSEQ multiplex PCR, the repertoire was profiled, and TCRdb retains in-frame clones only, with some absent. The sample contains some 140,000 clones, nearly 80% of which appear only once. The sample consisted of peripheral blood. The source is a man older than 75 with acute or convalescent COVID-19.

This chain uses TRBV29-1 with TRBJ1-4, with D unresolved. Germline V lookup: CDR1 SQVTM, CDR2 ANQGSEA. There are 13 residues in the CDR3. With 7 bases removed from V and 7 bases from J, the gap between germline ends came to 16 bases. The chain's CDR3 is CSGGNQAGEKLFF. CDR3 DNA sequence: TGCAGCGGAGGGAATCAAGCTGGTGAAAAACTGTTTTTT.

The chain is built from TRBV30 and TRBJ2-7, with D possibly TRBD1 on 6 matching bases. CDR1 GTSNPN and CDR2 SVGIG come from the germline V gene (reference sequence). The germline V and J ends were trimmed by 4 bases and 2 bases, with 18 bases remaining between them. The CDR3 has 15 residues. CDR3 loop: CAWTVQGSLAYEQYF. CDR3 DNA: TGTGCCTGGACCGTACAGGGATCATTGGCCTACGAGCAGTACTTC.

This rearrangement joins TRBV5-1 to TRBJ2-5, with 13 bases aligning to TRBD2. V was pared by 3 bases and J by 2 bases, with 4 bases of the junction left unmatched. Germline V lookup: CDR1 SGHRS, CDR2 YFSETQ. The CDR3 spans 16 residues. CDR3 nucleotides: TGCGCCAGCAGCTCGGGACTAGCGGGGAATCAAGAGACCCAGTACTTC. This translates into CASSSGLAGNQETQYF.

The rearrangement joins TRBV16 to TRBJ1-1; 7 positions agree with TRBD1. J was trimmed by 1 base and V by 3 bases; bases with no gene match: 5. Germline lookup yields CDR1 KGHSY and CDR2 FQNENV. The CDR3 totals 15 residues. DNA for the CDR3: TGTGCCAGCAGCCACCCGAGGACAGGGAACACTGAAGCTTTCTTT. This sequence encodes CASSHPRTGNTEAFF.

V gene TRBV25-1 combines with J gene TRBJ2-6; 7 bases fit TRBD2. The V gene end was trimmed by 4 bases and the J gene end by 0 bases; junction bases not matched to a gene: 0. CDR1 and CDR2 (germline): MGHDK, SYGVNS. The CDR3 is 15 residues long. The CDR3 loop is CASSGGGSGANVLTF. The CDR3 DNA sequence: TGTGCCAGCAGTGGCGGGGGCTCTGGGGCCAACGTCCTGACTTTC.

This chain uses TRBV5-1 with TRBJ2-5; tentative D call: TRBD1 (5 bases). CDR3 length: 17 residues. Germline V gene data show CDR1 as SGHRS and CDR2 as YFSETQ. V dropped 0 bases and J dropped 1 base, with 16 bases sitting between them. The CDR3 sequence is CASSLAPQGQTQETQYF. The CDR3 DNA sequence: TGCGCCAGCAGCTTGGCCCCTCAGGGCCAGACCCAAGAGACCCAGTACTTC.

The chain couples TRBV7-9 to TRBJ1-2, with 7 bases matching TRBD1. The CDR3 extends over 14 amino acids. With V trimmed by 4 bases and J by 4 bases, 6 bases remained unmatched. Germline V CDR1 and CDR2: SEHNR, FQNEAQ (reference sequence). CDR3 in DNA: TGTGCCAGCAGCTCATCAGGGGGAGGCTATGGCTACACCTTC. Protein sequence: CASSSSGGGYGYTF.

The chain couples TRBV30 to TRBJ1-5; 7 positions match TRBD1. The CDR3 totals 13 residues. V lost 2 bases and J lost 4; bases outside the gene matches: 2. The V gene's germline CDR1 is GTSNPN and CDR2 SVGIG (reference sequence). CDR3 region: CAWSWGQNQPQHF. CDR3 sequence (DNA): TGTGCCTGGAGTTGGGGACAGAATCAGCCCCAGCATTTT.

The chain couples TRBV9 to TRBJ2-5; 7 nucleotides match TRBD1. V was pared by 0 bases and J by 4 bases, with 6 bases of the junction left unmatched. The CDR3 consists of 15 residues. Germline V gives CDR1 SGDLS, CDR2 YYNGEE. The CDR3 sequence is CASSVVTGAVETQYF. In DNA, the CDR3 is TGTGCCAGCAGCGTAGTCACAGGGGCGGTAGAGACCCAGTACTTC.

V is TRBV6-1 and J is TRBJ1-3, with D tentatively TRBD1 (5 bases). V lost 0 bases, J lost 7 bases, and 10 bases lay in between. The CDR3 is made up of 14 amino acids. The V gene's germline CDR1 is MNHNS and CDR2 SASEGT. This CDR3 reads CASSEAGPTNTIYF. The CDR3, as DNA: TGTGCCAGCAGTGAAGCGGGGCCAACCAACACCATATATTTT.

The chain is built from TRBV5-6 and TRBJ1-6; D is uncertain. CDR1 is SGHDT, CDR2 YYEEEE, per germline. This CDR3 contains 16 residues. V lost 0 bases, J lost 0 bases, and 7 bases lay in between. The CDR3 spells CASSLALSSYNSPLHF. The CDR3 DNA is TGTGCCAGCAGCTTGGCTCTGAGCTCCTATAATTCACCCCTCCACTTT.

This clone occurred a few times. This sequence joins TRBV4-3 and TRBJ2-7; D is uncertain. CDR3 length equals 15 residues. V gave up 0 bases and J gave up 3 bases, with 12 bases separating them. The germline V gene has CDR1 LGHNA and CDR2 YSLEER. DNA for the CDR3: TGCGCCAGCAGCCAAGATATTCACTATAACTACGAGCAGTACTTC. Protein: CASSQDIHYNYEQYF.

The chain recombines TRBV19 with TRBJ1-5, with D uncertain. CDR1 is LNHDA and CDR2 is SQIVND in the germline V gene (reference sequence). Trimming pared 1 base from V and 4 bases from J, leaving 8 bases between. The CDR3 covers 14 residues. The CDR3 DNA follows: TGTGCCAGTAGTATAGTGGAGCTAAATCAGCCCCAGCATTTT. This codes for CASSIVELNQPQHF.

The chain couples TRBV6-5 to TRBJ1-1; maybe TRBD1 (6 bases). Trimming took off 2 bases at V and 4 bases at J, with 14 bases between the two ends. Germline V lookup: CDR1 MNHEY, CDR2 SVGAGI. The CDR3 is made up of 15 amino acids. CDR3 loop: CASSYGDTSGTEAFF. The CDR3 DNA sequence: TGTGCCAGCAGTTACGGGGACACATCGGGCACTGAAGCTTTCTTT.

The chain couples TRBV5-1 to TRBJ2-5; tentatively, D is TRBD1 (6 bases). CDR3 length equals 14 residues. The germline CDR1 and CDR2 sequences are SGHRS and YFSETQ. Trimming removed 2 bases from V and 5 bases from J, with 13 bases in between. CDR3 protein: CASSLTAGVETQYF. The DNA for the CDR3 is TGCGCCAGCAGCTTAACGGCAGGGGTTGAGACCCAGTACTTC.